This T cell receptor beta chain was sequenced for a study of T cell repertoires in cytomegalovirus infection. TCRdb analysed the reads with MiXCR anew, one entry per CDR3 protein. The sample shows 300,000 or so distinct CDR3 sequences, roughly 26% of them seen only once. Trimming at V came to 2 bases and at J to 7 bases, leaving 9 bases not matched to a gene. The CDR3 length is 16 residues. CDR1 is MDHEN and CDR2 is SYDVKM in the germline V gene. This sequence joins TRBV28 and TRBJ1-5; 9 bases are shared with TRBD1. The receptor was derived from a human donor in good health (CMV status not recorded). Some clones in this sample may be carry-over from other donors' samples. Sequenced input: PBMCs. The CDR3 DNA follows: TGTGCCAGCAGTTTACGAGGGACAGGGACAGGACAGCCCCAGCATTTT. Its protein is CASSLRGTGTGQPQHF.